Listed here are 30 T cell receptor beta chains from one sample, sequenced in a study of control samples from healthy donors and cancer patients. Only in-frame clones appear in the TCRdb table, and some are missing; sequencing was by immunoSEQ multiplex PCR. The data contain approximately 90,000 clones, about 89% of them seen just once; the ten biggest clones take up 20% to 25%. Sequencing was performed on blood. The receptors were gathered from a man aged 30 to 45 in good health.

CDR3 coding DNA: TGTGCCAGCAGCGTAGGGGCTAGCGGGGCTAGCACAGATACGCAGTATTTT. It codes for CASSVGASGASTDTQYF. The chain carries TRBV9 and TRBJ2-3, with 9 bases identical to TRBD2. In germline, CDR1 is SGDLS, CDR2 YYNGEE. This CDR3 has 17 residues. Trimming cost V 0 bases and J 0 bases; bases outside gene matches: 5.

The gene calls are TRBV30 and TRBJ2-3; no clear D gene. Germline V gene data show CDR1 as GTSNPN and CDR2 as SVGIG (reference sequence). The CDR3 spans 17 residues. V gave up 3 bases and J gave up 0 bases, with 19 bases separating them. The CDR3 DNA reads as TGTGCCTGGAGGCCATTAAAAATGGACCCTAGCACAGATACGCAGTATTTT. Translated: CAWRPLKMDPSTDTQYF.

The gene calls are TRBV27 and TRBJ1-1; TRBD1 is a possible D gene (5 bases). V was pared by 6 bases and J by 5 bases, with 13 bases between. Germline values: CDR1 MNHEY, CDR2 SMNVEV (reference sequence). The CDR3 is 13 amino acids. CDR3 bases: TGTGCCAGCAGGGGGCCGGGGAGGACTGAAGCTTTCTTT. The encoded protein is CASRGPGRTEAFF.

The chain links TRBV6-2 or TRBV6-3 to TRBJ1-1; D might be TRBD1 (5 bases). Germline V CDR1 and CDR2: MNHEY, SVGEGT. The CDR3 is 13 residues long. Trimming removed 4 bases at V and 6 bases at J, with 12 bases between. CDR3 amino acids: CASSFSGSAEAFF. The CDR3 bases are TGTGCCAGCAGTTTTTCAGGGAGTGCTGAAGCTTTCTTT.

The chain has TRBV7-8 and TRBJ1-2, with a tentative D call TRBD1 (5 bases). Germline CDR1 is SGHVS and CDR2 is FQNEAQ. V lost 5 bases and J 1 base, leaving 14 bases between the germline ends. The CDR3 runs to 15 residues. The DNA for the CDR3 is TGTGCCAGCAGCCCGACAGTGCCCTTTAACTATGGCTACACCTTC. It is translated as CASSPTVPFNYGYTF.

The chain combines TRBV19 with TRBJ1-2, with 8 bases fitting TRBD1. With 6 bases clipped from V and 8 bases from J, the junction kept 11 bases outside the gene matches. The CDR3 contains 14 residues. Germline values: CDR1 LNHDA, CDR2 SQIVND (reference sequence). The DNA of the CDR3 is TGTGCCAGTAGCCCCGGACAGGGAATAGGGGGCTACACCTTC. It is translated as CASSPGQGIGGYTF.

The rearrangement uses TRBV19 and TRBJ2-2, with D maybe TRBD2 (5 bases). Germline V lookup: CDR1 LNHDA, CDR2 SQIVND (reference sequence). The V end was cut by 9 bases, the J end by 7 bases, with 6 bases between. The CDR3 has 10 amino acids. The CDR3 here is CASRGGELFF. The CDR3 DNA reads TGTGCCAGCCGGGGCGGGGAGCTGTTTTTT.

The chain uses TRBV5-6 and TRBJ1-6; D is uncertain. This CDR3 contains 14 residues. Trimming cost V 2 bases and J 9 bases, with 12 bases left between them. Germline-derived CDR1 and CDR2 are SGHDT and YYEEEE. CDR3 sequence: CASSLGGRASPLHF. The CDR3 region has the DNA TGTGCCAGCAGCTTAGGAGGGAGGGCTTCACCCCTCCACTTT. Variable domain in full (rest from reference TRBV5-6 and TRBJ1-6): DAGVTQSPTHLIKTRGQQVTLRCSPKSGHDTVSWYQQALGQGPQFIFQYYEEEERQRGNFPDRFSGHQFPNYSSELNVNALLLGDSALYLCASSLGGRASPLHFGNGTRLTVT.

The V gene is TRBV19, the J gene TRBJ2-1, with D maybe TRBD1 (5 bases). Germline lookup yields CDR1 LNHDA and CDR2 SQIVND (reference sequence). The V end lost 7 bases, the J end lost 0 bases, and 13 bases lay between the germline ends. The CDR3 length is 15 residues. The CDR3 protein is CASTLGASSYNEQFF. CDR3 bases: TGTGCCAGTACCCTTGGGGCCAGCTCCTACAATGAGCAGTTCTTC.

This clone was observed many times. The V gene is TRBV4-1, the J gene TRBJ2-2; 9 bases fit TRBD2. Losses at the gene ends were 0 bases for V and 0 bases for J; bases not matched to a gene: 8. Germline lookup yields CDR1 MGHRA and CDR2 YSYEKL. This CDR3 has 19 amino acids. The CDR3 nucleotides read TGCGCCAGCAGCCAAGAAGCGTCTAGCGGGACTGCGAACACCGGGGAGCTGTTTTTT. Amino acids: CASSQEASSGTANTGELFF.

The chain joins TRBV18 to TRBJ2-5; 7 bases match TRBD1. The CDR3 extends over 14 amino acids. J gave up 4 bases and V 4 bases, and 6 bases lay outside the gene matches. Germline CDR1 reads KGHSH; CDR2 reads LQKENI. This CDR3 is CASSRRDSRETQYF. The CDR3 nucleotides read TGTGCCAGCTCACGACGGGACAGTCGAGAGACCCAGTACTTC. Full variable domain (outside the CDR3, taken from reference TRBV18 and TRBJ2-5): NAGVMQNPRHLVRRRGQEARLRCSPMKGHSHVYWYRQLPEEGLKFMVYLQKENIIDESGMPKERFSAEFPKEGPSILRIQQVVRGDSAAYFCASSRRDSRETQYFGPGTRLLVL.

The chain has TRBV7-9 and TRBJ2-3, with 9 bases that match TRBD1. The J segment lost 2 bases and the V segment lost 5 bases, leaving 8 bases of the junction unmatched. This CDR3 is built from 16 residues. CDR1 and CDR2 from the germline V gene are SEHNR and FQNEAQ (reference sequence). CDR3 sequence (DNA): TGTGCCAGCAGCCACGGGACAGGGTGGGACACAGATACGCAGTATTTT. Residues: CASSHGTGWDTDTQYF.

The chain employs TRBV20-1 and TRBJ1-3; D is unresolved. V dropped 3 bases and J dropped 4 bases, with 10 bases sitting between them. The CDR3 is made up of 13 amino acids. Germline V lookup: CDR1 DFQATT, CDR2 SNEGSKA (reference sequence). The CDR3 nucleotides are TGCAGTGCTAGTTGGGGTGGAGGAAACACCATATATTTT. Amino acids: CSASWGGGNTIYF.

The rearrangement joins TRBV5-4 to TRBJ2-1, with D possibly being TRBD2 (6 bases). CDR3 length equals 14 residues. From germline, CDR1 is SGHNT and CDR2 YYREEE (reference sequence). The ends were cut back, 8 bases at V and 2 bases at J, with 14 bases in the middle. CDR3: CASRAGGAYNEQFF. CDR3 nucleotides: TGTGCCAGTCGTGCGGGCGGGGCCTACAATGAGCAGTTCTTC. Filled out from reference TRBV5-4 and TRBJ2-1, the complete variable domain reads ETGVTQSPTHLIKTRGQQVTLRCSSQSGHNTVSWYQQALGQGPQFIFQYYREEENGRGNFPPRFSGLQFPNYSSELNVNALELDDSALYLCASRAGGAYNEQFFGPGTRLTVL.

The sample holds one count of this clone. The genes are TRBV5-6 and TRBJ1-2; a possible D gene is TRBD1 (5 bases). This CDR3 contains 13 residues. The V gene lost 4 bases and the J gene lost 8 bases, with 15 bases spanning the gap. Germline values: CDR1 SGHDT, CDR2 YYEEEE. The DNA of the CDR3 is TGTGCCAGCAGCCCCGTGGGGGGAGTCGGCTACACCTTC. It encodes CASSPVGGVGYTF.

The rearrangement links TRBV10-3 to TRBJ1-2; D gene ambiguous. Germline V gene sequence: CDR1 ENHRY, CDR2 SYGVKD. The CDR3 is 15 residues long. V lost 4 bases and J 0 bases, leaving 12 bases between the germline ends. CDR3 residues: CAISAGSNTNYGYTF. The CDR3 DNA reads TGTGCCATCAGTGCCGGTAGCAACACTAACTATGGCTACACCTTC.

The chain recombines TRBV4-1 with TRBJ1-1; unclear D gene. Germline CDR1 MGHRA, CDR2 YSYEKL. This CDR3 has 14 amino acids. With 1 base removed from V and 2 bases from J, the gap between germline ends came to 8 bases. The CDR3 protein is CASSQGPGNTEAFF. For the CDR3, the DNA is TGCGCCAGCAGCCAAGGGCCGGGAAACACTGAAGCTTTCTTT.

This clone appeared a few times. This chain joins TRBV30 and TRBJ2-2, with D perhaps being TRBD1 or TRBD2 (6 bases each). The CDR3 runs to 15 residues. Trimming removed 0 bases from V and 4 bases from J, with 12 bases in between. Germline CDR1 reads GTSNPN; CDR2 reads SVGIG (reference sequence). The CDR3: CAWSVVGGPTGELFF. The CDR3 DNA sequence: TGTGCCTGGAGTGTAGTGGGGGGCCCCACCGGGGAGCTGTTTTTT.

The V call is TRBV27, the J call TRBJ2-4; TRBD2 agrees at 7 bases. The trim removed 8 bases at V and 2 bases at J, leaving 21 bases unmatched. CDR3 length equals 19 residues. Germline lookup yields CDR1 MNHEY and CDR2 SMNVEV (reference sequence). The CDR3: CASGSRTLGGGWTKNIQYF. Here the CDR3 DNA reads TGTGCCAGCGGAAGCCGGACATTGGGGGGAGGGTGGACCAAAAACATTCAGTACTTC.

This clone has just one count. The chain couples TRBV7-9 to TRBJ2-7, with 12 bases lining up with TRBD1. J was trimmed by 3 bases and V by 8 bases; bases with no gene match: 5. Germline lookup yields CDR1 SEHNR and CDR2 FQNEAQ (reference sequence). This CDR3 is built from 14 residues. In DNA form, the CDR3 reads TGTGCCAGCGGGGACAGGGGGCCTTACTACGAGCAGTACTTC. Translation gives CASGDRGPYYEQYF.

This rearrangement joins TRBV7-6 to TRBJ1-1, with D uncertain. The CDR3 is 13 residues long. Trimming shortened V by 3 bases and J by 7 bases, and 12 bases separated the two germline ends. Germline V gene data show CDR1 as SGHVS and CDR2 as FNYEAQ. CDR3 in amino acids: CASSLTIASEAFF. DNA for the CDR3: TGTGCCAGCAGCTTGACTATCGCGAGTGAAGCTTTCTTT.

The J gene is TRBJ2-7, the V gene TRBV10-3; D may be TRBD1 (6 bases). Germline-derived CDR1 and CDR2 are ENHRY and SYGVKD. This CDR3 region has 15 residues. Trimming stripped 6 bases from V and 6 bases from J, with 21 bases between. Here the CDR3 DNA reads TGTGCCATCAGACCCGTGGACTCTCCCAGGGGCGAGCAGTACTTC. Residues: CAIRPVDSPRGEQYF.

This clone was seen just once. The CDR3 protein is CASSLGLAGGPETQYF. CDR3 nucleotide sequence: TGCGCCAGCAGCTTGGGACTAGCGGGGGGGCCAGAGACCCAGTACTTC. This chain connects TRBV5-1 to TRBJ2-5, with TRBD2 matching 14 bases. Trimming took 0 bases from V and 4 from J; bases not matched to a gene: 2. Germline V gene data show CDR1 as SGHRS and CDR2 as YFSETQ. There are 16 residues in the CDR3. The variable domain in full, with the rest retrieved from reference TRBV5-1 and TRBJ2-5, is KAGVTQTPRYLIKTRGQQVTLSCSPISGHRSVSWYQQTPGQGLQFLFEYFSETQRNKGNFPGRFSGRQFSNSRSEMNVSTLELGDSALYLCASSLGLAGGPETQYFGPGTRLLVL.

The rearrangement joins TRBV27 to TRBJ1-3, with 8 nucleotides matching TRBD1. CDR3 size: 13 residues. Trimming removed 8 bases from V and 8 bases from J; junction bases left unmatched: 8. The germline CDR1 and CDR2 sequences are MNHEY and SMNVEV (reference sequence). Here the CDR3 reads CASGQDREDTIYF. In DNA form, the CDR3 reads TGTGCCAGCGGACAGGACAGGGAAGACACCATATATTTT.

The chain uses TRBV5-1 and TRBJ1-5; the D gene is possibly TRBD1 (5 bases). V lost 3 bases to trimming and J lost 5 bases, with 15 bases between them. This CDR3 has 15 amino acids. In germline, CDR1 is SGHRS, CDR2 YFSETQ. CDR3 amino acids: CASSSDGQLDQPQHF. CDR3 DNA: TGCGCCAGCAGCTCGGACGGACAACTAGATCAGCCCCAGCATTTT.

The chain recombines TRBV19 with TRBJ1-2; D perhaps matches TRBD1 (5 bases). Trimming pared 8 bases from V and 8 bases from J, leaving 24 bases between. The CDR3 contains 15 residues. Germline values: CDR1 LNHDA, CDR2 SQIVND (reference sequence). Here the CDR3 DNA reads TGTGCCAGTGAGGCCGGTGAGGGACGAATAAACGGCTACACCTTC. It specifies CASEAGEGRINGYTF. The whole variable domain, filled in from reference TRBV19 and TRBJ1-2, reads DGGITQSPKYLFRKEGQNVTLSCEQNLNHDAMYWYRQDPGQGLRLIYYSQIVNDFQKGDIAEGYSVSREKKESFPLTVTSAQKNPTAFYLCASEAGEGRINGYTFGSGTRLTVV.

The rearrangement links TRBV29-1 to TRBJ2-2; TRBD1 matches at 7 bases. After removal of 2 bases from V and 4 bases from J, the junction contained 1 base not matched to a gene. The germline gives CDR1 SQVTM, CDR2 ANQGSEA. The CDR3 is 13 residues long. As DNA, the CDR3 is TGCAGCGTTGAACGACAGGGCACCGGGGAGCTGTTTTTT. The encoded protein is CSVERQGTGELFF.

The rearrangement uses TRBV7-2 and TRBJ2-3, with D unclear. The CDR3 loop spans 12 amino acids. The germline V gene encodes CDR1 SGHTA and CDR2 FQGNSA. V was shortened by 1 base and J by 4 bases, with 3 bases between the two germline ends. This chain's CDR3 is CASSLGPDTQYF. DNA of the CDR3: TGTGCCAGCAGCTTAGGGCCAGATACGCAGTATTTT.

The chain employs TRBV24-1 and TRBJ1-2; 10 positions match TRBD1. The V gene's germline CDR1 is KGHDR and CDR2 SFDVKD. The CDR3 totals 15 residues. V lost 4 bases, J lost 2 bases, and 3 bases stayed unmatched. The CDR3 protein is CATSDPGQGNYGYTF. In DNA form, the CDR3 reads TGTGCCACCAGTGACCCGGGACAGGGGAACTATGGCTACACCTTC.

The gene calls are TRBV27 and TRBJ2-3; 8 positions match TRBD1. The J segment lost 0 bases and the V segment lost 1 base, leaving 3 bases of the junction unmatched. The CDR3 is 16 amino acids. The germline gives CDR1 MNHEY, CDR2 SMNVEV (reference sequence). CDR3 in DNA: TGTGCCAGCAGTTTATGGACAGGGCCTAGCACAGATACGCAGTATTTT. Protein product: CASSLWTGPSTDTQYF.